The T cell receptor (beta chain) described here comes from a study of breast tumors, draining lymph nodes, adjacent tissues. Breast cancer patients provided tissue from their axillary draining lymph nodes. The CDR3 loop spans 14 amino acids. Germline V gene lookup returns CDR1 SGHTA and CDR2 FQGNSA. V shed 4 bases, J shed 5 bases, and the junction held 5 bases outside the gene matches. TCRdb re-derived calls from the multiplex PCR reads in MiXCR, one entry per CDR3 protein. There are 180,000 or so distinct CDR3 sequences in the sample; approximately 30% occur only once, and 4.3% lies in the top ten. This clonotype was picked up many times.

The receptor comes from a female donor with breast cancer. Some clones in this sample may be carry-over from other donors' samples. Sequencing used axillary lymph node tissue. The V call is TRBV7-2, the J call TRBJ2-5, with TRBD1 matching 9 bases. CDR3: CASSSRGTGETQYF. CDR3 coding DNA: TGTGCCAGCAGCTCAAGAGGGACAGGGGAGACCCAGTACTTC.